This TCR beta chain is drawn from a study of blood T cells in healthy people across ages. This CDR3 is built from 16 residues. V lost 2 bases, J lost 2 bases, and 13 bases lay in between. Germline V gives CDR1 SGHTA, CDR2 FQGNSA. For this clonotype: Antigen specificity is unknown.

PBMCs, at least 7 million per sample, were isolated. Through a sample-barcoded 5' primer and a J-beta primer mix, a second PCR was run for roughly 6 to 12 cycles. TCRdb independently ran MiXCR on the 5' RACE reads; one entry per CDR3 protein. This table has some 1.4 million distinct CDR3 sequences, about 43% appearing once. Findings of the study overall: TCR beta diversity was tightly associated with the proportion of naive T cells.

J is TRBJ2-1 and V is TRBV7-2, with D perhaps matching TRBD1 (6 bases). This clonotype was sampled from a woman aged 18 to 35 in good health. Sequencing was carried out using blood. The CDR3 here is CASSLSGGWTYNEQFF. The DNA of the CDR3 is TGTGCCAGCAGCTTAAGTGGGGGCTGGACCTACAATGAGCAGTTCTTC.